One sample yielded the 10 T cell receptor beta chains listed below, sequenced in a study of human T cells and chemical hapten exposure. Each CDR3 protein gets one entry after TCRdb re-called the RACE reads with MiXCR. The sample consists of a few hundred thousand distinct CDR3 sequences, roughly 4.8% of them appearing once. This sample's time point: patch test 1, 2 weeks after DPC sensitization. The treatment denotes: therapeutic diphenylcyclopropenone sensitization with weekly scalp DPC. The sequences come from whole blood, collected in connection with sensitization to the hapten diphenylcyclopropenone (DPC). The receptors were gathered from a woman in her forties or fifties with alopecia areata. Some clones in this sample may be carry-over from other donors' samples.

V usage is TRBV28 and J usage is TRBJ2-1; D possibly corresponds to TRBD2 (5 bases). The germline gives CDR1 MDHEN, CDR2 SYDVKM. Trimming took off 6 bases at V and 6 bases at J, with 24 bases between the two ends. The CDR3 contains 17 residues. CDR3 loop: CASRNPGSFGGSNEQFF. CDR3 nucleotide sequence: TGTGCCAGCAGGAACCCCGGGTCCTTTGGAGGTTCCAATGAGCAGTTCTTC.

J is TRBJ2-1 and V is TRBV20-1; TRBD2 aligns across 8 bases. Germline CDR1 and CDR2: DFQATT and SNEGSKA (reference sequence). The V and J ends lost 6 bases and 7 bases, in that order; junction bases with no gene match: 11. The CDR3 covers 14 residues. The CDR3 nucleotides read TGCAGTGCCCAGGGGAGCGGGAGAGGTAATGAGCAGTTCTTC. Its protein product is CSAQGSGRGNEQFF.

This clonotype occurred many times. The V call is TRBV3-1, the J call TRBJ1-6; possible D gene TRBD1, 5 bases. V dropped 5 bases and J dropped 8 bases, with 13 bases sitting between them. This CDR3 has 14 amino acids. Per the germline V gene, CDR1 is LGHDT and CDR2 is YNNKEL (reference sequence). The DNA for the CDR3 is TGTGCCAGCAGCTGGGGGACCTCAGATTCACCCCTCCACTTT. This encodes CASSWGTSDSPLHF.

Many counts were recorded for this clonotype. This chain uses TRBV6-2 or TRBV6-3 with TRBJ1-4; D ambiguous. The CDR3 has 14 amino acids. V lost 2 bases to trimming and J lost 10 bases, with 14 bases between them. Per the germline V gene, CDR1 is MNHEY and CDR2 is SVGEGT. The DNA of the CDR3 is TGTGCCAGCAGTTACAGCGGAGACCGCGGAAAACTGTTTTTT. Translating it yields CASSYSGDRGKLFF.

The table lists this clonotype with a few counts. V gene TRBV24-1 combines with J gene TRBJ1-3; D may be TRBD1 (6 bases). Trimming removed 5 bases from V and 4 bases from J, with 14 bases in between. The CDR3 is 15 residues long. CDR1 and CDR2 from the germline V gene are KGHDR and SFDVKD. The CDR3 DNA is TGTGCCACCAGTGCGTCGTGGGGGCGCGGAAACACCATATATTTT. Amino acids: CATSASWGRGNTIYF.

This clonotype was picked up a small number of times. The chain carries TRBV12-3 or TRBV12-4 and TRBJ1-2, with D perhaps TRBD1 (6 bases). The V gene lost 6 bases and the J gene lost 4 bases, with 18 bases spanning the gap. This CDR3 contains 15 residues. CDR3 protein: CASSRRGPLIYGYTF. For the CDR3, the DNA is TGTGCCAGCAGCCGGCGGGGGCCCCTAATCTATGGCTACACCTTC.

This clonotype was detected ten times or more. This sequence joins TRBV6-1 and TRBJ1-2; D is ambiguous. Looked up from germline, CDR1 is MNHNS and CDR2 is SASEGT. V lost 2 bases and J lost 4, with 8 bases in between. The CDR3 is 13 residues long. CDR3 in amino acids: CASSELTTYGYTF. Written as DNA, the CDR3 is TGTGCCAGCAGTGAACTGACAACCTATGGCTACACCTTC.

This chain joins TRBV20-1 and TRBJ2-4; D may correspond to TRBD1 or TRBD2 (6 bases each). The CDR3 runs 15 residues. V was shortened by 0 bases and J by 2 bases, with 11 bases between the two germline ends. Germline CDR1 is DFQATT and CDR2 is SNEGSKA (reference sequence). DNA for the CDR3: TGCAGTGCTAGAGAAGGGGGGTTTACCAAAAACATTCAGTACTTC. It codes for CSAREGGFTKNIQYF.

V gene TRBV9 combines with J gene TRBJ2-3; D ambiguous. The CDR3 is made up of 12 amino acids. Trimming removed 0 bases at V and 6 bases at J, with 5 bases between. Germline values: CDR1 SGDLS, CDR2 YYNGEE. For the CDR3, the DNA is TGTGCCAGCAGCGTAGAAGGGGATACGCAGTATTTT. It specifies CASSVEGDTQYF.

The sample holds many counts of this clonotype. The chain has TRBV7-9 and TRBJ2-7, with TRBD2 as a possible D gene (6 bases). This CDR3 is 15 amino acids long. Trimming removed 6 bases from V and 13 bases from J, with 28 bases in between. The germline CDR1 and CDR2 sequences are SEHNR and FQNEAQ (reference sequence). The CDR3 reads CASSQHSGLKGRGYF. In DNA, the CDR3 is TGTGCCAGCAGTCAACATTCGGGACTTAAAGGCCGGGGATACTTC.